This T cell receptor beta chain was sequenced during a study of blood T cells in healthy people across ages. Study overall: Through template switching, about one barcoded beta molecule was captured per two T cells, as measured in model experiments.

About this clonotype: What it binds is not known.

Per sample, a minimum of 6.5 million PBMCs were isolated. Whole-study findings and limits: TCR beta diversity per million T cells fell roughly linearly with age. Naive and antigen-experienced cells were not separated, limiting conclusive comparison.

Primed by a sample-barcoded 5' primer and a J-beta primer mix, a second PCR proceeded for about 6 to 12 cycles. TCRdb used MiXCR to reprocess the 5' RACE reads, holding one entry per CDR3 protein. The table lists fewer than 900,000 distinct CDR3 sequences, around 34% of them singletons, with over 10% in the top ten. Sequencing input: blood. The receptor was derived from a man between 18 and 29 years old in good health.

CDR3 DNA: TGCGCCAGCAGCTCCCGGGACAGGGGCACTTCCTACGAGCAGTACTTC. Its protein is CASSSRDRGTSYEQYF. This chain uses TRBV5-1 with TRBJ2-7, with 10 bases fitting TRBD1. The germline V gene has CDR1 SGHRS and CDR2 YFSETQ. V dropped 3 bases and J dropped 1; count of bases not matched to a gene: 7. CDR3 length equals 16 residues.